Below are 14 T cell receptor beta chains sequenced from a single sample in a study of cytomegalovirus exposure and HLA in healthy donors. This PCR relied on a set of 60 Vbeta primers and 13 Jbeta primers. Using immunoSEQ multiplex PCR, the repertoire was profiled, and TCRdb retains in-frame clones only, with some absent. The table includes 150,000 to 200,000 clones, about 90% detected once. The sample taken for sequencing was PBMCs. The receptors were sampled from a girl in the first two years of life in good health and CMV-seronegative.

The rearrangement joins TRBV4-1 to TRBJ2-7; weak D call: TRBD1 (5 bases). The CDR3 has 16 residues. The germline V gene encodes CDR1 MGHRA and CDR2 YSYEKL. Trimming shortened V by 1 base and J by 2 bases, and 15 bases separated the two germline ends. The CDR3 nucleotides are TGCGCCAGCAGCCAAGTTTTGGGGCCGGAAGCCTACGAGCAGTACTTC. Translation: CASSQVLGPEAYEQYF.

In this sample, this clone turned up once. The rearrangement uses TRBV27 and TRBJ1-5, with unresolved D. CDR3 length: 14 residues. The germline V gene encodes CDR1 MNHEY and CDR2 SMNVEV (reference sequence). V was clipped by 0 bases and J by 6 bases, with 9 bases between them. The CDR3 protein is CASSLSPHIQPQHF. CDR3 coding DNA: TGTGCCAGCAGTTTATCCCCCCACATTCAGCCCCAGCATTTT.

The chain couples TRBV6-1 to TRBJ2-7, with TRBD1 identical over 9 bases. CDR3 length: 14 residues. The J segment lost 3 bases and the V segment lost 7 bases, leaving 7 bases of the junction unmatched. The V gene's germline CDR1 is MNHNS and CDR2 SASEGT. The CDR3 DNA reads TGTGCCAGCAATATGGGGACAGGGAACTACGAGCAGTACTTC. Translated: CASNMGTGNYEQYF.

This chain links TRBV6-5 with TRBJ2-7; 9 nucleotides align to TRBD1. Germline assignment: CDR1 MNHEY and CDR2 SVGAGI. The CDR3 runs 15 residues. V dropped 6 bases and J dropped 1; count of bases not matched to a gene: 7. The CDR3 sequence is CASRNRGRVSYEQYF. The CDR3 DNA reads TGTGCCAGCAGAAACAGGGGGCGAGTATCCTACGAGCAGTACTTC.

The genes are TRBV30 and TRBJ2-1; TRBD2 matches at 7 bases. The length of the CDR3 is 14 residues. CDR1 and CDR2 from the germline V gene are GTSNPN and SVGIG (reference sequence). Trimming removed 3 bases from V and 3 bases from J; junction bases left unmatched: 5. CDR3 amino acids: CAWRLSGNYNEQFF. CDR3 DNA sequence: TGTGCCTGGAGACTCAGCGGGAACTACAATGAGCAGTTCTTC.

V usage is TRBV7-2 and J usage is TRBJ2-7; 8 bases are shared with TRBD2. Germline CDR1 SGHTA, CDR2 FQGNSA. V lost 5 bases to trimming and J lost 3 bases; unmatched junction nucleotides: 6. This CDR3 is 14 amino acids long. The CDR3 sequence is CASSPVREVYEQYF. The DNA of the CDR3 is TGTGCCAGCAGCCCCGTGCGGGAGGTCTACGAGCAGTACTTC.

V gene TRBV4-1 combines with J gene TRBJ2-5; TRBD2 matches 14 bases. Germline trimming cut 6 bases from V and 9 bases from J; bases unmatched to any gene: 3. CDR1 is MGHRA, CDR2 YSYEKL, per germline. The CDR3 covers 13 residues. CDR3 in DNA: TGCGCCAGCAGGGGACTAGCGGGAGAAGCCCAGTACTTC. It is translated as CASRGLAGEAQYF.

The table lists this clone with a count of one. V is TRBV6-1 and J is TRBJ2-7; TRBD2 matches 7 bases. CDR3 length: 17 residues. Germline V gene data show CDR1 as MNHNS and CDR2 as SASEGT. Germline trimming cut 4 bases from V and 0 bases from J; bases unmatched to any gene: 12. The CDR3, as DNA: TGTGCCAGCAGTGGCCAGACAGCGCGGGAGATCTCCTACGAGCAGTACTTC. It is translated as CASSGQTAREISYEQYF.

This sequence joins TRBV9 and TRBJ2-3; a weak D match, TRBD2 (5 bases). The germline V gene encodes CDR1 SGDLS and CDR2 YYNGEE. Trimming left V 0 bases short and J 2 bases short, with 16 bases between. The CDR3 runs to 17 residues. The CDR3 sequence is CASSVGYRSGYTDTQYF. CDR3 DNA sequence: TGTGCCAGCAGCGTAGGCTATCGGAGCGGCTACACAGATACGCAGTATTTT. Full variable domain (remainder filled in from reference TRBV9 and TRBJ2-3): DSGVTQTPKHLITATGQRVTLRCSPRSGDLSVYWYQQSLDQGLQFLIQYYNGEERAKGNILERFSAQQFPDLHSELNLSSLELGDSALYFCASSVGYRSGYTDTQYFGPGTRLTVL.

V usage is TRBV10-3 and J usage is TRBJ1-6; D is unclear. The CDR3 totals 13 residues. V lost 7 bases to trimming and J lost 7 bases, with 11 bases between them. CDR1 ENHRY and CDR2 SYGVKD come from the germline V gene. The CDR3, as DNA: TGTGCCATCAACCCCACCAGGAATTCACCCCTCCACTTT. Protein sequence: CAINPTRNSPLHF.

The chain couples TRBV6-1 to TRBJ1-1; TRBD1 agrees at 7 bases. Germline CDR1 and CDR2: MNHNS and SASEGT. This CDR3 comprises 15 residues. Unmatched junction bases numbered 7, after V lost 2 bases and J lost 4 bases. The CDR3 spells CASSETLGTATEAFF. DNA of the CDR3: TGTGCCAGCAGTGAAACCCTGGGGACAGCCACTGAAGCTTTCTTT.

The chain uses TRBV5-6 and TRBJ1-2, with TRBD1 identical over 8 bases. This CDR3 has 15 residues. Germline trimming cut 2 bases from V and 7 bases from J; bases unmatched to any gene: 10. Germline CDR1 and CDR2: SGHDT and YYEEEE. Here the CDR3 reads CASSFGRTGWSGYTF. The CDR3 nucleotides are TGTGCCAGCAGCTTTGGGCGGACAGGGTGGTCTGGCTACACCTTC.

The chain couples TRBV6-5 to TRBJ1-2; D remains unclear. Trimming took off 6 bases at V and 1 base at J, with 9 bases between the two ends. This CDR3 has 13 residues. Germline CDR1 is MNHEY and CDR2 is SVGAGI. The CDR3 DNA reads TGTGCCAGCAGCCCACACAATAACTATGGCTACACCTTC. It is translated as CASSPHNNYGYTF.

This chain joins TRBV6-5 and TRBJ2-7, with 10 nucleotides matching TRBD1. Germline CDR1 reads MNHEY; CDR2 reads SVGAGI. The CDR3 contains 14 residues. The trim removed 5 bases at V and 3 bases at J, leaving 4 bases unmatched. The CDR3 spells CASSPGTGDYEQYF. CDR3 bases: TGTGCCAGCAGTCCCGGGACAGGGGACTACGAGCAGTACTTC.